A single TCR beta chain is shown here with its context. The CDR3 loop spans 16 amino acids. Trimming cost V 0 bases and J 4 bases, with 10 bases left between them. Germline V gene sequence: CDR1 LGHNA, CDR2 YSLEER. The data stem from a study of T cell repertoires in ileal Crohn's disease. Profiling relied on immunoSEQ multiplex PCR, and the TCRdb table lists in-frame clones only, not all of them. The sample shows about 62,000 clones, around nine tenths of them seen only once. Time point specified: neoterminal ileum biopsy at postoperative endoscopy, about 6 months after surgery. The TCR sequence derives from an adult with Crohn's disease. V is TRBV4-3 and J is TRBJ2-6; D is unclear. Sequencing was done on a sample of ileal tissue. The CDR3 DNA reads as TGCGCCAGCAGCCAAGACGCGGCAAAGGGGGCCAACGTCCTGACTTTC. The encoded protein is CASSQDAAKGANVLTF.